The clone carrying this TCR beta chain has only a few counts. The antigen remains undetermined. The 5'RACE template-switching step produced TCR cDNA and added a universal primer site and UMIs. TCRdb redid the calling of the 5' RACE reads with MiXCR, one entry per CDR3 protein. The table includes 450,000 to 600,000 distinct CDR3 sequences, roughly 17% detected once. The data derive from a study of T cells after yellow fever vaccination. Study context: Low-cell-number fractions underwent preparation using SMART-Seq v4 Ultra Low Input.

Germline CDR1 is MGHDK and CDR2 is SYGVNS. V was trimmed by 5 bases and J by 5 bases, leaving 13 bases between them. CDR3 length: 15 amino acids. Findings of the study overall: Post-booster repertoires contained most primary-vaccination clones again (about 95% CD4, around 89% CD8).

The rearrangement uses TRBV25-1 and TRBJ1-6; D gene unclear. This TCR was recovered from a man aged 18 to 30 who received the YFV17D yellow fever vaccine. Sequenced here: PBMCs, sampled 5 to 6 days after the first yellow fever vaccination. The chain's CDR3 is CASSWESRHNSPLHF. Here the CDR3 DNA reads TGTGCCAGCAGTTGGGAGTCCCGACATAATTCACCCCTCCACTTT.